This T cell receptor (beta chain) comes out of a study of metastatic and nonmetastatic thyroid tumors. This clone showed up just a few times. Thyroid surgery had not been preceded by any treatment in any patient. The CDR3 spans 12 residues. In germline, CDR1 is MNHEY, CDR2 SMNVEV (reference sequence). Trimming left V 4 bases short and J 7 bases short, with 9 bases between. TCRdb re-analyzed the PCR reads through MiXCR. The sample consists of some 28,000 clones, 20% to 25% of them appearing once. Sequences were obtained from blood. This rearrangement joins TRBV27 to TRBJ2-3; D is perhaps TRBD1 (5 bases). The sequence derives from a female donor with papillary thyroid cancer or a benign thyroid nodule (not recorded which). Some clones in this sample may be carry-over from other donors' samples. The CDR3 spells CASSSRGYTQYF. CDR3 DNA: TGTGCCAGCAGTTCAAGGGGATATACGCAGTATTTT.